The rows below give T cell receptor beta chains drawn from one sample of a study of T cell changes during pregnancy in multiple sclerosis. Method: immunoSEQ multiplex PCR; TCRdb's copy keeps in-frame clones and lacks some. The table has tens of thousands of clones, over 75% seen once; the top ten hold roughly 0.7%. The sequences come from CD4+ T cells from peripheral blood mononuclear cells, collected before pregnancy. These receptors all stem from a female donor with multiple sclerosis, enrolled in a pregnancy study. The CDR3 runs from the conserved cysteine through the conserved F or W. D genes are given only for firm matches. The size of a clone is reported for some rows only, either as once, few or many, or as a class for expanded clones.

J gene	V gene	clone size	D gene	CDR3 DNA	CDR3 protein
TRBJ2-3	TRBV7-9	-	TRBD2	TGTGCCAGCACCCTAGCGGGAGCTTACGATACGCAGTATTTT	CASTLAGAYDTQYF
TRBJ2-2	TRBV5-1	-	-	TGCGCCAGCAGCTTGGCCACCAGAGCCCAGGGCGGGGAGCTGTTTTTT	CASSLATRAQGGELFF
TRBJ2-5	TRBV5-4	-	-	TGTGCCAGCAGCTTGTCTGCTATCGAAGAGACCCAGTACTTC	CASSLSAIEETQYF
TRBJ1-1	TRBV2	few	-	TGTGCCAGCAGTTGGGGCAGGGGAAACACTGAAGCTTTCTTT	CASSWGRGNTEAFF
TRBJ1-4	TRBV18	-	-	TGTGCCAGCTCACGAGCACAAATGGGGAGCGAAAAACTGTTTTTT	CASSRAQMGSEKLFF
TRBJ1-4	TRBV19	-	-	TGTGCCAGTAGTATAGGCGGGATGAAGCCTAATGAAAAACTGTTTTTT	CASSIGGMKPNEKLFF
TRBJ1-5	TRBV11-2	once	-	TGTGCCAGCAGCTTAATGGGGGCAAGCGAACAGCCCCAGCATTTT	CASSLMGASEQPQHF
TRBJ2-1	TRBV10-2	-	TRBD2	TGCGCCAGCAGTGGGGGGGGACTAGCGAATTACAATGAGCAGTTCTTC	CASSGGGLANYNEQFF
TRBJ2-2	TRBV18	-	TRBD2	TGTGCCAGCTCACCAACGGCGGGAGTAGTCACCGGGGAGCTGTTTTTT	CASSPTAGVVTGELFF
TRBJ2-7	TRBV5-1	-	TRBD2	TGCGCCAGCAGCTCCGCCGGGACTAGCGGGAGGGCGCACGAGCAGTACTTC	CASSSAGTSGRAHEQYF
TRBJ2-7	TRBV30	once	TRBD1	TGTGCCTGGAGTGTGGGACAGATAGACGAGCAGTACTTC	CAWSVGQIDEQYF
TRBJ2-7	TRBV5-8	-	TRBD1	TGTGCCAGCAGCCCGAGACAGGGGGCGACCTACGAGCAGTACTTC	CASSPRQGATYEQYF
TRBJ1-3	TRBV5-1	-	-	TGCGCCAGCAGCTTGGAAGGGGCTCTCTCTGGAAACACCATATATTTT	CASSLEGALSGNTIYF
TRBJ2-3	TRBV7-9	-	-	TGTGCCAGCAGGTTAACCCAGGGGTCGGATACGCAGTATTTT	CASRLTQGSDTQYF
TRBJ2-7	TRBV19	-	-	TGTGCCAGTAGTATGGCCCCTTTCTCGGAGACTGAAGACGCCTACGAGCAGTACTTC	CASSMAPFSETEDAYEQYF
TRBJ2-7	TRBV5-1	once	-	TGCGCCAGCAGCGGGGGGGACATCTGGGGGCAATCCTACGAGCAGTACTTC	CASSGGDIWGQSYEQYF
TRBJ2-7	TRBV6-6	-	-	TGTGCCAGCAGGACGATGGAGGATTTCGCGTTGCAGTACTTC	CASRTMEDFALQYF
TRBJ1-2	TRBV7-3	few	TRBD1	TGTGCCAGCAGCTTGGACAGGGCCTCTGGCTACACCTTC	CASSLDRASGYTF
TRBJ2-5	TRBV7-9	-	TRBD1	TGTGCCAGCAGTCGTGCCATCGGACAGGGATCACGAGAGACCCAGTACTTC	CASSRAIGQGSRETQYF
TRBJ2-1	TRBV6-6	-	TRBD2	TGTGCCAGCATTGGCGGGAGGTCCGTTGAGCAGTTCTTC	CASIGGRSVEQFF
TRBJ2-1	TRBV18	-	TRBD1	TGTGCCAGCTCACCCGGGACAGGGCGCAATGAGCAGTTCTTC	CASSPGTGRNEQFF
TRBJ1-1	TRBV7-3	few	-	TGTGCCAGCAGCTTAAACAGGAACACTGAAGCTTTCTTT	CASSLNRNTEAFF
TRBJ1-1	TRBV28	-	TRBD1	TGTGCCAGCAGTAAGGACAGGGGCGACGAAGCTTTCTTT	CASSKDRGDEAFF
TRBJ1-5	TRBV4-1	-	-	TGCGCCAGCAGCCAAGGTTTACCGGGGATTGAGCCCCAGCATTTT	CASSQGLPGIEPQHF
TRBJ1-4	TRBV27	-	TRBD1	TGTGCCAGCAGTGGAAGACAGGGTAGTGAAAAACTGTTTTTT	CASSGRQGSEKLFF
TRBJ2-5	TRBV7-9	-	-	TGTGCCAGCAGCAGCGGACGGGGGACCTACCAAGAGACCCAGTACTTC	CASSSGRGTYQETQYF
TRBJ2-3	TRBV9	-	-	TGTGCCAGCAGCGTAGAGTGGGGGGGCAGGACAGATACGCAGTATTTT	CASSVEWGGRTDTQYF
TRBJ2-2	TRBV2	few	TRBD1	TGTGCCAGCAGTCCACAGGGGTGGGACACCGGGGAGCTGTTTTTT	CASSPQGWDTGELFF
TRBJ2-2	TRBV25-1	-	-	TGTGCCAGCAGTGAATCCGGCAGGGGGGACTCCGGGGAGCTGTTTTTT	CASSESGRGDSGELFF
TRBJ2-7	TRBV6-1	-	-	TGTGCCAGCAGTGATGGGCACGGGGGAAACTACGAGCAGTACTTC	CASSDGHGGNYEQYF
TRBJ2-1	TRBV7-2	-	TRBD2	TGTGCCAGCAGCTATCTAGCGGGGGGGCGGAATGAGCAGTTCTTC	CASSYLAGGRNEQFF
TRBJ2-7	TRBV11-1	-	-	TGTGCCAGCAGCTTGGACAGCTACGAGCAGTACTTC	CASSLDSYEQYF
TRBJ2-1	TRBV28	-	TRBD2	TGTGCCAGCAGTCATTACCAGCCGGGGGGGCGGACCTACAATGAGCAGTTCTTC	CASSHYQPGGRTYNEQFF
TRBJ2-1	TRBV7-3	-	-	TGTGCCAGCAGCTTACTATCAGGGGCCTACAATGAGCAGTTCTTC	CASSLLSGAYNEQFF
TRBJ1-3	TRBV19	-	-	TGTGCCAGTAGTATCGACAGGGGAAACACCATATATTTT	CASSIDRGNTIYF
TRBJ2-1	TRBV9	-	TRBD1	TGTGCCAGCAGCCCAGGGGGGACAGGGTTGAATGAGCAGTTCTTC	CASSPGGTGLNEQFF
TRBJ1-1	TRBV18	-	-	TGTGCCAGCTCCTCGGTAGGAGGCGGGAACACTGAAGCTTTCTTT	CASSSVGGGNTEAFF
TRBJ2-7	TRBV4-2	-	-	TGTGCCAGCAGCCAAGACAGGGGTTTTTACGAGCAGTACTTC	CASSQDRGFYEQYF
TRBJ2-1	TRBV19	-	-	TGTGCCAGTAGTCTTGGGGGGGGACAATACAATGAGCAGTTCTTC	CASSLGGGQYNEQFF
TRBJ2-5	TRBV13	-	TRBD2	TGTGCCAGCAGCGCCAGGGGAAGTAGCGGGAGGGGAGAGACCCAGTACTTC	CASSARGSSGRGETQYF
TRBJ1-2	TRBV2	-	-	TGTGCCAGCAGTGATGGCGGAGTTTATGGCTACACCTTC	CASSDGGVYGYTF
TRBJ1-5	TRBV6-1	few	-	TGTGCCAGCAGTGAACCCTTGCCCCAGCATTTT	CASSEPLPQHF
TRBJ2-3	TRBV7-6	few	TRBD2	TGTGCCAGCAGCTTACAGGGTCGGCCCGGGTCTCCGCGGGGGACAGATACGCAGTATTTT	CASSLQGRPGSPRGTDTQYF
TRBJ2-2	TRBV19	-	TRBD1	TGTGCCAGTAACTCAGGGGGCTCCCTGGTAGGAACCGGGGAGCTGTTTTTT	CASNSGGSLVGTGELFF
TRBJ1-1	TRBV6-1	-	-	TGTGCCAGCAGGGCCATGGTACAGGTCAGCACTGAAGCTTTCTTT	CASRAMVQVSTEAFF
TRBJ2-3	TRBV7-3	-	TRBD2	TGTGCCAGCAGCCCGCGACTAGCGGGAGGCACAGATACGCAGTATTTT	CASSPRLAGGTDTQYF
TRBJ2-1	TRBV7-8	-	-	TGTGCCAGCAGCTTAGAAGGACTCACCTACAATGAGCAGTTCTTC	CASSLEGLTYNEQFF
TRBJ1-2	TRBV4-3	-	-	TGCGCCAGCAGCCAAGCCCTCAGTGCCGATAATTATGGCTACACCTTC	CASSQALSADNYGYTF
TRBJ1-3	TRBV9	-	-	TGTGCCAGCAGCGTAGAGGGAGGCCACTCTGGAAACACCATATATTTT	CASSVEGGHSGNTIYF
TRBJ2-1	TRBV11-3	-	TRBD2	TGTGCCAGCAGCTTAGGCAGGATCGGGGGGAATGAGCAGTTCTTC	CASSLGRIGGNEQFF
TRBJ1-5	TRBV7-9	-	-	TGTGCCAGCAGCTTGTACGGAGATAGCAATCAGCCCCAGCATTTT	CASSLYGDSNQPQHF
TRBJ2-7	TRBV30	-	TRBD1	TGTGCCTGGAGCGAGCCAACAGGGGAAGACTACGAGCAGTACTTC	CAWSEPTGEDYEQYF
TRBJ1-3	TRBV7-9	-	-	TGTGCCAGCAGCTCAATACCCGTCAGGGGCTCTGGAAACACCATATGTTTT	CASSSIPVRGSGNTICF
TRBJ2-3	TRBV2	-	-	TGTGCCAGCGCTCGACTAGGGCCCAGCACAGATACGCAGTATTTT	CASARLGPSTDTQYF
TRBJ2-2	TRBV19	once	TRBD2	TGTGCCAGTAGGAGACTAGCGGGACGCACCGGGGAGCTGTTTTTT	CASRRLAGRTGELFF